The rows below give T cell receptor beta chains drawn from one sample of a study of blood T cell repertoires in COVID-19. Here immunoSEQ multiplex PCR was the method, and the copy in TCRdb shows in-frame clones only, minus some. The sample consists of roughly 200,000 clones, around four fifths of them appearing once. The specimen was peripheral blood. All receptors come from a woman at least 80 years old with active or convalescent COVID-19. CDR3s include the opening cysteine and the closing phenylalanine or tryptophan. The order of the fields is CDR3 protein, CDR3 DNA, J gene, D gene, V gene, clone size. D genes are given only for firm matches. Clone sizes are given selectively: once, few, many, or a class where the clone is expanded.

cdr3_aa: CSVVTGTVNYGYTF
cdr3_nt: TGCAGCGTTGTTACCGGGACAGTTAACTATGGCTACACCTTC
j_call: TRBJ1-2
d_call: TRBD1
v_call: TRBV29-1
clone_size: NA

cdr3_aa: CASSWTSGGEETQYF
cdr3_nt: TGCGCCAGCAGCTGGACTAGCGGGGGGGAGGAGACCCAGTACTTC
j_call: TRBJ2-5
d_call: TRBD2
v_call: TRBV4-1
clone_size: NA

cdr3_aa: CASSEVDTGELFF
cdr3_nt: TGTGCCAGCTCCGAGGTCGACACCGGGGAGCTGTTTTTT
j_call: TRBJ2-2
d_call: NA
v_call: TRBV2
clone_size: NA

cdr3_aa: CASRPSGGPHEQYF
cdr3_nt: TGTGCCAGCAGGCCATCGGGAGGGCCTCACGAGCAGTACTTC
j_call: TRBJ2-7
d_call: TRBD2
v_call: TRBV5-4
clone_size: once

cdr3_aa: CASSRMTGPNQPQHF
cdr3_nt: TGTGCCAGCAGCCGCATGACAGGGCCTAATCAGCCCCAGCATTTT
j_call: TRBJ1-5
d_call: TRBD1
v_call: TRBV3-1/TRBV3-2
clone_size: NA

cdr3_aa: CASSLATGNQPQHF
cdr3_nt: TGCGCCAGCAGCTTGGCGACCGGGAATCAGCCCCAGCATTTT
j_call: TRBJ1-5
d_call: NA
v_call: TRBV5-1
clone_size: NA

cdr3_aa: CATSRDYLNTDTQYF
cdr3_nt: TGTGCCACCAGCAGAGATTACTTAAACACAGATACGCAGTATTTT
j_call: TRBJ2-3
d_call: NA
v_call: TRBV15
clone_size: NA

cdr3_aa: CASSLVWRDSEQFF
cdr3_nt: TGTGCCAGCAGCTTAGTTTGGCGGGATAGTGAGCAGTTCTTC
j_call: TRBJ2-1
d_call: NA
v_call: TRBV11-2
clone_size: NA

cdr3_aa: CASSDLLGLTEAFF
cdr3_nt: TGTGCCAGCAGCGACCTGCTGGGGCTCACTGAAGCTTTCTTT
j_call: TRBJ1-1
d_call: NA
v_call: TRBV2
clone_size: NA

cdr3_aa: CATQFRGPPYNEQFF
cdr3_nt: TGTGCCACCCAATTCAGGGGCCCCCCCTACAATGAGCAGTTCTTC
j_call: TRBJ2-1
d_call: NA
v_call: TRBV11-2
clone_size: NA

cdr3_aa: CASSQAGQLPLGYTF
cdr3_nt: TGCGCCAGCAGCCAAGCTGGACAGCTACCTCTTGGCTACACCTTC
j_call: TRBJ1-2
d_call: NA
v_call: TRBV4-3
clone_size: NA

cdr3_aa: CASSEGGRGGSTDTQYF
cdr3_nt: TGTGCCAGCAGCGAAGGGGGAAGGGGGGGCAGCACAGATACGCAGTATTTT
j_call: TRBJ2-3
d_call: NA
v_call: TRBV5-4
clone_size: once

cdr3_aa: CATGGGTGTSTDTQYF
cdr3_nt: TGTGCCACTGGGGGGGGAACAGGAACTAGCACAGATACGCAGTATTTT
j_call: TRBJ2-3
d_call: TRBD2
v_call: TRBV10-3
clone_size: NA

cdr3_aa: CASSEGRGNTEAFF
cdr3_nt: TGTGCCAGTAGTGAGGGCAGAGGGAACACTGAAGCTTTCTTT
j_call: TRBJ1-1
d_call: NA
v_call: TRBV19
clone_size: many

cdr3_aa: CAVSEGANSPLHF
cdr3_nt: TGTGCCGTGAGTGAGGGGGCTAATTCACCCCTCCACTTT
j_call: TRBJ1-6
d_call: TRBD1
v_call: TRBV28
clone_size: NA

cdr3_aa: CASSLEGQQPQHF
cdr3_nt: TGTGCCAGCAGTTTGGAGGGACAGCAGCCCCAGCATTTT
j_call: TRBJ1-5
d_call: TRBD1
v_call: TRBV27
clone_size: NA

cdr3_aa: CATASGGTQETQYF
cdr3_nt: TGTGCCACCGCTAGCGGGGGAACTCAAGAGACCCAGTACTTC
j_call: TRBJ2-5
d_call: TRBD2
v_call: TRBV10-3
clone_size: NA

cdr3_aa: CASSQMGPQETQYF
cdr3_nt: TGCGCCAGCAGCCAAATGGGGCCTCAAGAGACCCAGTACTTC
j_call: TRBJ2-5
d_call: NA
v_call: TRBV4-3
clone_size: NA

cdr3_aa: CASSKWTSGILYEQYF
cdr3_nt: TGTGCCAGTAGTAAATGGACTAGCGGAATACTTTACGAGCAGTACTTC
j_call: TRBJ2-7
d_call: TRBD2
v_call: TRBV19
clone_size: NA

cdr3_aa: CASSGGGETQYF
cdr3_nt: TGTGCCAGCAGCGGTGGGGGCGAGACCCAGTACTTC
j_call: TRBJ2-5
d_call: NA
v_call: TRBV11-3
clone_size: NA

cdr3_aa: CASSRLLSSYNEQFF
cdr3_nt: TGTGCCAGCAGCAGACTTCTGAGCTCCTACAATGAGCAGTTCTTC
j_call: TRBJ2-1
d_call: NA
v_call: TRBV5-8
clone_size: NA

cdr3_aa: CASSPRTDRGEEQYF
cdr3_nt: TGTGCCAGCTCACCACGGACGGACAGGGGTGAGGAGCAGTACTTC
j_call: TRBJ2-7
d_call: TRBD1
v_call: TRBV18
clone_size: NA

cdr3_aa: CASSEPGQGNYGYTF
cdr3_nt: TGCGCCAGCAGCGAGCCGGGACAGGGCAACTATGGCTACACCTTC
j_call: TRBJ1-2
d_call: TRBD1
v_call: TRBV4-1
clone_size: NA

cdr3_aa: CASSPQGLAGRNEQFF
cdr3_nt: TGCGCCAGCAGCCCACAGGGTCTAGCGGGCCGGAATGAGCAGTTCTTC
j_call: TRBJ2-1
d_call: TRBD2
v_call: TRBV10-1
clone_size: NA

cdr3_aa: CASSLVPQGLGNSPLHF
cdr3_nt: TGTGCCAGCAGTTTAGTCCCCCAGGGCCTGGGTAATTCACCCCTCCACTTT
j_call: TRBJ1-6
d_call: NA
v_call: TRBV7-2
clone_size: NA

cdr3_aa: CASSPERGDQPQHF
cdr3_nt: TGTGCCAGCAGCCCCGAAAGGGGTGATCAGCCCCAGCATTTT
j_call: TRBJ1-5
d_call: NA
v_call: TRBV13
clone_size: once

cdr3_aa: CASSLSYNSPLHF
cdr3_nt: TGCGCCAGCAGCCTCTCCTATAATTCACCCCTCCACTTT
j_call: TRBJ1-6
d_call: NA
v_call: TRBV5-1
clone_size: NA

cdr3_aa: CASKDFYTDTQYF
cdr3_nt: TGTGCCAGCAAAGATTTCTACACAGATACGCAGTATTTT
j_call: TRBJ2-3
d_call: NA
v_call: TRBV5-4
clone_size: NA

cdr3_aa: CASSWGDLLPEAFF
cdr3_nt: TGTGCCAGCAGCTGGGGGGACCTACTCCCTGAAGCTTTCTTT
j_call: TRBJ1-1
d_call: NA
v_call: TRBV5-5
clone_size: NA

cdr3_aa: CATSDSGTTLRQETQYF
cdr3_nt: TGTGCCACCAGTGATTCAGGGACTACCCTGCGCCAAGAGACCCAGTACTTC
j_call: TRBJ2-5
d_call: TRBD2
v_call: TRBV24-1
clone_size: NA

cdr3_aa: CASSLSWGNLANSPLHF
cdr3_nt: TGTGCCAGCAGCTTAAGTTGGGGAAATTTAGCGAATTCACCCCTCCACTTT
j_call: TRBJ1-6
d_call: NA
v_call: TRBV7-2
clone_size: NA

cdr3_aa: CASSRQGALGYTF
cdr3_nt: TGTGCCAGCAGCCGACAGGGGGCGCTTGGCTACACCTTC
j_call: TRBJ1-2
d_call: TRBD1
v_call: TRBV7-2
clone_size: NA

cdr3_aa: CASSSWGRATGELFF
cdr3_nt: TGTGCCAGCAGCAGCTGGGGGCGCGCCACCGGGGAGCTGTTTTTT
j_call: TRBJ2-2
d_call: NA
v_call: TRBV27
clone_size: NA

cdr3_aa: CASSEGRIPSEAFF
cdr3_nt: TGTGCCAGCAGTGAAGGCCGGATACCTAGTGAAGCTTTCTTT
j_call: TRBJ1-1
d_call: NA
v_call: TRBV2
clone_size: NA

cdr3_aa: CASSPPRGGPRQNEQFF
cdr3_nt: TGTGCCAGCAGTCCCCCTAGGGGAGGGCCTCGACAAAATGAGCAGTTCTTC
j_call: TRBJ2-1
d_call: TRBD2
v_call: TRBV5-4
clone_size: NA

cdr3_aa: CASSSQGVDYGYTF
cdr3_nt: TGTGCCAGCAGTTCTCAGGGTGTCGACTATGGCTACACCTTC
j_call: TRBJ1-2
d_call: NA
v_call: TRBV28
clone_size: once

cdr3_aa: CAWTATNEKLFF
cdr3_nt: TGTGCCTGGACAGCAACTAATGAAAAACTGTTTTTT
j_call: TRBJ1-4
d_call: NA
v_call: TRBV30
clone_size: NA

cdr3_aa: CASSLVGSGSFDEQYF
cdr3_nt: TGTGCCAGCAGCTTAGTGGGTAGCGGGAGTTTCGACGAGCAGTACTTC
j_call: TRBJ2-7
d_call: TRBD2
v_call: TRBV7-8
clone_size: many

cdr3_aa: CASSRGQERGYTF
cdr3_nt: TGTGCCAGCAGCCGGGGACAGGAAAGAGGCTACACCTTC
j_call: TRBJ1-2
d_call: TRBD1
v_call: TRBV7-8
clone_size: NA

cdr3_aa: CASSLDSNYEQYF
cdr3_nt: TGTGCCAGCAGTTTAGACAGCAATTACGAGCAGTACTTC
j_call: TRBJ2-7
d_call: NA
v_call: TRBV27
clone_size: NA

cdr3_aa: CASRSGQGSYNEQFF
cdr3_nt: TGTGCCAGCCGGTCGGGACAGGGTTCCTACAATGAGCAGTTCTTC
j_call: TRBJ2-1
d_call: TRBD1
v_call: TRBV7-2
clone_size: NA

cdr3_aa: CASSQQLQEAAMLAFF
cdr3_nt: TGCGCCAGCAGCCAACAACTCCAGGAAGCCGCCATGCTGGCTTTCTTT
j_call: TRBJ1-1
d_call: NA
v_call: TRBV4-3
clone_size: NA

cdr3_aa: CASSPSPSGGASEQFF
cdr3_nt: TGTGCTAGCAGCCCATCCCCTAGCGGGGGGGCCTCTGAGCAGTTCTTC
j_call: TRBJ2-1
d_call: TRBD2
v_call: TRBV7-7
clone_size: NA

cdr3_aa: CASSPAGALSPSEQFF
cdr3_nt: TGTGCCAGCAGCCCAGCGGGCGCCTTGTCCCCGAGTGAGCAGTTCTTC
j_call: TRBJ2-1
d_call: NA
v_call: TRBV7-7
clone_size: NA

cdr3_aa: CASSYGQYQETQYF
cdr3_nt: TGTGCCAGCAGTTACGGACAGTACCAAGAGACCCAGTACTTC
j_call: TRBJ2-5
d_call: NA
v_call: TRBV6-6
clone_size: NA

cdr3_aa: CASSLGQGQTNEKLFF
cdr3_nt: TGTGCCAGCAGCTTGGGACAGGGCCAAACTAATGAAAAACTGTTTTTT
j_call: TRBJ1-4
d_call: TRBD1
v_call: TRBV7-6
clone_size: NA

cdr3_aa: CASARGETYGYTF
cdr3_nt: TGTGCCAGCGCCCGGGGGGAGACCTATGGCTACACCTTC
j_call: TRBJ1-2
d_call: NA
v_call: TRBV6-5
clone_size: once

cdr3_aa: CASSADSISNTEAFF
cdr3_nt: TGTGCCAGCAGCGCGGACTCCATTTCCAACACTGAAGCTTTCTTT
j_call: TRBJ1-1
d_call: NA
v_call: TRBV6-2/TRBV6-3
clone_size: NA

cdr3_aa: CASSFLLTTSTDTQYF
cdr3_nt: TGTGCCAGCAGCTTTTTGTTGACTACTAGCACAGATACGCAGTATTTT
j_call: TRBJ2-3
d_call: NA
v_call: TRBV7-8
clone_size: NA

cdr3_aa: CASSVLEGAGGYTF
cdr3_nt: TGTGCCAGCAGCGTATTGGAGGGGGCGGGTGGCTACACCTTC
j_call: TRBJ1-2
d_call: TRBD1
v_call: TRBV9
clone_size: once

cdr3_aa: CASSPGSSYGYTF
cdr3_nt: TGTGCCAGCAGTCCCGGGAGCTCTTATGGCTACACCTTC
j_call: TRBJ1-2
d_call: NA
v_call: TRBV12-3/TRBV12-4
clone_size: NA

cdr3_aa: CASSPGQAFNQPQHF
cdr3_nt: TGTGCCAGCAGCCCCGGACAGGCCTTCAATCAGCCCCAGCATTTT
j_call: TRBJ1-5
d_call: TRBD1
v_call: TRBV7-2
clone_size: NA

cdr3_aa: CATSDFGPGGDTQYF
cdr3_nt: TGTGCCACCAGTGATTTTGGGCCCGGGGGGGATACGCAGTATTTT
j_call: TRBJ2-3
d_call: TRBD2
v_call: TRBV24-1
clone_size: NA

cdr3_aa: CASSKGGRRLTNEKLFF
cdr3_nt: TGTGCCAGCAGCAAAGGGGGCAGGAGACTAACTAATGAAAAACTGTTTTTT
j_call: TRBJ1-4
d_call: NA
v_call: TRBV21-1
clone_size: NA

cdr3_aa: CASSPLQYMGSYGYTF
cdr3_nt: TGTGCCAGCTCACCTCTCCAGTATATGGGGAGCTATGGCTACACCTTC
j_call: TRBJ1-2
d_call: NA
v_call: TRBV18
clone_size: NA

cdr3_aa: CASFREGGAADTQYF
cdr3_nt: TGCGCCAGCTTTCGGGAGGGGGGAGCGGCAGATACGCAGTATTTT
j_call: TRBJ2-3
d_call: TRBD2
v_call: TRBV5-1
clone_size: few

cdr3_aa: CASSRPGQGAPGYTF
cdr3_nt: TGTGCCAGCAGTCGACCGGGACAGGGGGCGCCCGGCTACACCTTC
j_call: TRBJ1-2
d_call: TRBD1
v_call: TRBV7-9
clone_size: NA

cdr3_aa: CASSRTGDLYEQYF
cdr3_nt: TGTGCCAGCAGCCGGACAGGGGACTTATACGAGCAGTACTTC
j_call: TRBJ2-7
d_call: TRBD1
v_call: TRBV27
clone_size: once